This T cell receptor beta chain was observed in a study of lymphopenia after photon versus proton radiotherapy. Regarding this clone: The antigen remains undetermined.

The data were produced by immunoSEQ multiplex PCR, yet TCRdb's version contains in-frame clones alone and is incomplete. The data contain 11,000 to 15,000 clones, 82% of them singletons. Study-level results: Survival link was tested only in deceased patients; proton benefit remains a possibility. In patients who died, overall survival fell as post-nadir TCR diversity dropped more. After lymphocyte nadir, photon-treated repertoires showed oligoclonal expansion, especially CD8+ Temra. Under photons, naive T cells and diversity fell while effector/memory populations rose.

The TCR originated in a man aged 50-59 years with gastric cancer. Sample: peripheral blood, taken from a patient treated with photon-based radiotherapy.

CDR3 residues: CASSEDWTDMNTEAFF. In DNA, the CDR3 is TGTGCCAGCAGCGAGGACTGGACAGACATGAACACTGAAGCTTTCTTT. The V and J genes are TRBV9 and TRBJ1-1; D is possibly TRBD1 (6 bases). Germline loops: CDR1 SGDLS, CDR2 YYNGEE. The CDR3 has 16 residues. Trimming stripped 3 bases from V and 0 bases from J, with 15 bases between. Drawing the rest from reference TRBV9 and TRBJ1-1, the complete variable domain is DSGVTQTPKHLITATGQRVTLRCSPRSGDLSVYWYQQSLDQGLQFLIQYYNGEERAKGNILERFSAQQFPDLHSELNLSSLELGDSALYFCASSEDWTDMNTEAFFGQGTRLTVV.